This T cell receptor beta chain comes out of a study of a mutant IDH1 vaccine in newly diagnosed glioma (dated by TCRdb to the early 2020s). In the study overall: Vaccination began 4-6 weeks after radiotherapy alone, or alongside temozolomide cycles in the chemotherapy-containing groups. Before enrollment, patients had received standard therapy of radiotherapy alone, temozolomide alone, or radiochemotherapy with temozolomide; most received the combination. Of the roughly 32 treated patients, approximately 62% were male and around 38% were female, and a mean age of 40.4 years was recorded. For exploratory analyses, longitudinal TCRB deep sequencing was carried out in about 25 treated patients wherever samples were available. Visit V12 was the week-35 safety follow-up and visit V13 was the week-47 end of study. Peripheral blood samples were drawn at six visits, namely V03 (baseline), V05, V07, V10, V12 and V13. Study-wide findings and limitations: PBMC samples for TCRB deep sequencing were selected based on availability. It was noted by the authors that analyses of patient blood samples could not be reproduced owing to sample limitations. Changes in the top peripheral T cell clonotypes picked up by TCRB sequencing did not appear to be linked to pseudoprogression. Vaccine-induced immune responses across multiple MHC alleles were detected in roughly 94% of patients.

The cysteine opens and the phenylalanine closes a CDR3 of 13 amino acids. Solely the CDR3 DNA is kept, with 39 bases framed from the first base. Per the germline V gene, MNHNS is the CDR1 and SASEGT is the CDR2. V is clipped by 4 bases and J by 4 bases, and the sequence between their germline boundaries is 7 bases long. The intended sense of this specimen's time point label: week 47, end of study. Every vaccine dose consisted of 300 ug of a 20-mer mutant IDH1 peptide in Montanide, administered subcutaneously together with topical imiquimod. Across visits V03 through V10, patients got a total of eight vaccinations, given in weeks 1, 3, 5, 7, 11, 15, 19 and 23. The donors had newly diagnosed IDH1-mutant astrocytomas of WHO grade 3 or 4 that showed loss of nuclear ATRX. The samples were drawn from NOA16, a multicentre, single-arm, open-label phase I trial in Germany that tested a mutant IDH1 peptide vaccine in humans for the first time. The DNeasy Blood and Tissue Kit was used to extract genomic DNA from EDTA blood for TCRB sequencing.

Concerning this clone itself: Which antigen it targets is not known. Base qualities are missing; no much larger clone stands one base away.

Library method: the immunoSEQ multiplex PCR assay. The hsTCRB Kit was used according to the manufacturer's protocol to amplify rearranged TCR beta chain sequences. Sequencing of TCRB libraries was carried out on an Illumina MiSeq. The source study handled its data this way. The proprietary platform of the kit vendor was used for demultiplexing, trimming and gene mapping. Imported from immuneACCESS, the table was reduced by TCRdb to in-frame sequences with V and J called. These copies leave out some clones; in studies compared against another copy, an unresolved V gene accounts for under half, and the cause of the remainder is not known. The V and J calls and clone size come from that table; D and trimming were worked out from the DNA. A total of roughly 86,000 clones appear in this sample, roughly 91% of them only once. Together, the top ten hold over 0.7% of the sample.

This receptor was identified in a woman aged 50 to 60 with glioma. The sequencing here drew on PBMCs, taken from a glioma patient whose treatment included an IDH1 peptide vaccine. The sequence joins TRBV6-1 to TRBJ2-2; the D gene identity is not certain. The nucleotide sequence is given as TGTGCCAGCAGTGCAGATCTCACCGGGGAGCTGTTTTTT. This codes for CASSADLTGELFF.